This entry lists 32 T cell receptor beta chains sequenced from one sample in a study of CD8 T cells in ankylosing spondylitis. TCRdb passed the 5' RACE reads through MiXCR, listing each CDR3 protein once. The sample lists about 64,000 distinct CDR3 sequences, around 6.4% occurring once. The specimen was synovial fluid, either unsorted or a sorted T cell fraction (not recorded which). These receptors all stem from a male donor with ankylosing spondylitis.

This chain uses TRBV7-2 with TRBJ1-5, with D possibly being TRBD1 (5 bases). V was clipped by 4 bases and J by 7 bases, with 17 bases between them. Germline V gives CDR1 SGHTA, CDR2 FQGNSA. The CDR3 is 15 residues long. The CDR3 DNA reads TGTGCCAGCAGCTCACTAGGGCAGGGAGGACAGCCCCAGCATTTT. It is translated as CASSSLGQGGQPQHF.

This clonotype was counted only a few times. The chain employs TRBV7-2 and TRBJ1-5; possible D gene TRBD1, 6 bases. The CDR3 has 16 amino acids. Trimming removed 0 bases at V and 5 bases at J, with 14 bases between. Looked up from germline, CDR1 is SGHTA and CDR2 is FQGNSA. In DNA form, the CDR3 reads TGTGCCAGCAGCTTAGCAGGACCCGGGACACATCAGCCCCAGCATTTT. Amino acids: CASSLAGPGTHQPQHF. Variable domain in full (rest from reference TRBV7-2 and TRBJ1-5): GAGVSQSPSNKVTEKGKDVELRCDPISGHTALYWYRQSLGQGLEFLIYFQGNSAPDKSGLPSDRFSAERTGGSVSTLTIQRTQQEDSAVYLCASSLAGPGTHQPQHFGDGTRLSIL.

The chain carries TRBV18 and TRBJ2-7; D is ambiguous. The CDR3 has 12 amino acids. Germline values: CDR1 KGHSH, CDR2 LQKENI. Deletions cut 3 bases from V and 5 bases from J, with 8 bases between. CDR3 nucleotides: TGTGCCAGCTCACCTGTCTACAACGAGCAGTACTTC. Amino acid sequence: CASSPVYNEQYF.

This clonotype came up many times. The rearrangement joins TRBV28 to TRBJ1-3; D ambiguous. The CDR3 extends over 12 amino acids. V was shortened by 5 bases and J by 8 bases, with 10 bases between the two germline ends. Germline lookup yields CDR1 MDHEN and CDR2 SYDVKM. CDR3: CASSVLRDTIYF. The DNA for the CDR3 is TGTGCCAGCAGTGTCCTTCGGGACACCATATATTTT. The variable domain in full, with the rest retrieved from reference TRBV28 and TRBJ1-3, is DVKVTQSSRYLVKRTGEKVFLECVQDMDHENMFWYRQDPGLGLRLIYFSYDVKMKEKGDIPEGYSVSREKKERFSLILESASTNQTSMYLCASSVLRDTIYFGEGSWLTVV.

The rearrangement links TRBV7-2 to TRBJ2-1; tentatively, D is TRBD1 (6 bases). The CDR3 spans 16 residues. Trimming removed 10 bases at V and 1 base at J, with 20 bases between. Per germline, CDR1 SGHTA and CDR2 FQGNSA. The CDR3 DNA reads TGTGCCACCCGGAGAGGGGGTAGGGAGTCCTACAATGAGCAGTTCTTC. This gives the protein CATRRGGRESYNEQFF. Full variable domain (remainder filled in from reference TRBV7-2 and TRBJ2-1): GAGVSQSPSNKVTEKGKDVELRCDPISGHTALYWYRQSLGQGLEFLIYFQGNSAPDKSGLPSDRFSAERTGGSVSTLTIQRTQQEDSAVYLCATRRGGRESYNEQFFGPGTRLTVL.

This clonotype was picked up many times. V gene TRBV5-1 combines with J gene TRBJ2-7, with D perhaps TRBD1 (5 bases). CDR1 and CDR2 (germline): SGHRS, YFSETQ. The CDR3 has 14 amino acids. V dropped 0 bases and J dropped 0 bases, with 7 bases sitting between them. In nucleotides, the CDR3 is TGCGCCAGCAGCTTGGAAGGGGACTCCTACGAGCAGTACTTC. This encodes CASSLEGDSYEQYF.

This clonotype was counted only a few times. The conserved closing phenylalanine or tryptophan is absent in this CDR3, likely reflecting a read error. V gene TRBV5-1 combines with J gene TRBJ2-3; a possible D gene is TRBD1 (5 bases). Germline loops: CDR1 SGHRS, CDR2 YFSETQ. Trimming shortened V by 0 bases and J by 0 bases, and 8 bases separated the two germline ends. This CDR3 is built from 15 residues. The CDR3 reads CASSLVQGSTDTQYI. The CDR3 region has the DNA TGCGCCAGCAGCTTGGTTCAGGGAAGCACAGATACGCAGTATATT.

The V and J genes are TRBV5-1 and TRBJ2-3, with D possibly being TRBD1 or TRBD2 (5 bases each). V gave up 3 bases and J gave up 2 bases, with 16 bases separating them. CDR1 and CDR2 from the germline V gene are SGHRS and YFSETQ. The CDR3 covers 16 residues. This CDR3 reads CASSYEGQGSTDTQYF. The DNA of the CDR3 is TGCGCCAGCAGCTACGAGGGGCAGGGATCCACAGATACGCAGTATTTT. Full variable domain (outside the CDR3, taken from reference TRBV5-1 and TRBJ2-3): KAGVTQTPRYLIKTRGQQVTLSCSPISGHRSVSWYQQTPGQGLQFLFEYFSETQRNKGNFPGRFSGRQFSNSRSEMNVSTLELGDSALYLCASSYEGQGSTDTQYFGPGTRLTVL.

This clonotype came up many times. The chain employs TRBV29-1 and TRBJ2-1, with TRBD2 identical over 11 bases. CDR3 size: 12 residues. Per the germline V gene, CDR1 is SQVTM and CDR2 is ANQGSEA. J lost 15 bases, V lost 6 bases, and 10 bases had no gene match. Here the CDR3 reads CSVPYSGRAPFF. The CDR3 coding sequence is TGCAGCGTCCCGTATAGCGGGAGGGCCCCGTTCTTC.

The genes are TRBV12-3 or TRBV12-4 and TRBJ2-7, with a tentative D call TRBD2 (6 bases). V gave up 5 bases and J gave up 7 bases, with 12 bases separating them. This CDR3 comprises 12 residues. CDR3 nucleotides: TGTGCCAGCAGTCCTAATGGGAGGGAGCAGTACTTC. Protein: CASSPNGREQYF.

The chain is built from TRBV20-1 and TRBJ2-7, with 7 bases fitting TRBD2. The ends lost 1 base at V and 3 bases at J; junction bases unmatched: 3. Germline V gene data show CDR1 as DFQATT and CDR2 as SNEGSKA (reference sequence). The CDR3 is 13 amino acids. The CDR3 protein is CSARAERGYEQYF. The CDR3, as DNA: TGCAGTGCTAGAGCCGAGCGGGGCTACGAGCAGTACTTC.

This clonotype was counted a few times. J is TRBJ2-7 and V is TRBV28; 7 bases fit TRBD1. With 8 bases clipped from V and 4 bases from J, the junction kept 8 bases outside the gene matches. This CDR3 contains 13 residues. Germline CDR1 is MDHEN and CDR2 is SYDVKM. The CDR3 protein is CASLDRASYEQYF. The CDR3 DNA is TGTGCCAGCCTCGACAGGGCCTCTTACGAGCAGTACTTC.

This clonotype has more than one count but fewer than ten. The chain is built from TRBV2 and TRBJ2-7; D is possibly TRBD1 or TRBD2 (5 bases each). Germline-derived CDR1 and CDR2 are SNHLY and FYNNEI. The CDR3 sequence is 17 residues long. Trimming took 7 bases from V and 0 from J, leaving 22 bases between them. As DNA, the CDR3 is TGTGCCAGCAATTTTATGGCAGGGACGATTAGCTCCTACGAGCAGTACTTC. Its translation: CASNFMAGTISSYEQYF.

This clonotype was counted ten times or more. V gene TRBV20-1 combines with J gene TRBJ1-4; 8 bases are shared with TRBD1. Germline CDR1 reads DFQATT; CDR2 reads SNEGSKA (reference sequence). Losses at the gene ends were 3 bases for V and 7 bases for J; bases not matched to a gene: 7. The CDR3 spans 14 residues. Written as DNA, the CDR3 is TGCAGTGCTAGCGGACAGGGATTAAGTGAAAAACTGTTTTTT. As protein: CSASGQGLSEKLFF.

The gene calls are TRBV27 and TRBJ2-1; D could derive from TRBD1 or TRBD2 (5 bases each). The CDR3 loop spans 13 amino acids. With 8 bases removed from V and 8 bases from J, the gap between germline ends came to 16 bases. Germline CDR1 reads MNHEY; CDR2 reads SMNVEV (reference sequence). CDR3 DNA: TGTGCCAGCTGCCGGGGCCTTATGGATGAGCAGTTCTTC. Translated: CASCRGLMDEQFF.

This clonotype appeared many times. This chain joins TRBV6-5 and TRBJ1-2; D is possibly TRBD1 (6 bases). This CDR3 is 15 amino acids long. Between the trimmed V and J ends, which lost 0 bases and 9 bases, there was a span of 17 bases. The germline gives CDR1 MNHEY, CDR2 SVGAGI. The DNA of the CDR3 is TGTGCCAGCAGTTACTCGATTTGGACAGACCTCAGCTACACCTTC. It translates to CASSYSIWTDLSYTF.

This clonotype was counted at least ten times. The chain joins TRBV15 to TRBJ2-1, with D unresolved. V lost 1 base to trimming and J lost 10 bases, with 17 bases between them. This CDR3 comprises 15 residues. Germline values: CDR1 LNHNV, CDR2 YYDKDF (reference sequence). CDR3 in amino acids: CATSRAVGQIREQFF. The CDR3 nucleotides are TGTGCCACCAGCAGAGCGGTGGGTCAAATCCGGGAGCAGTTCTTC.

This clonotype showed up many times. The chain combines TRBV20-1 with TRBJ2-2; D perhaps matches TRBD2 (6 bases). The CDR3 totals 16 residues. Germline V lookup: CDR1 DFQATT, CDR2 SNEGSKA (reference sequence). Trimming removed 0 bases from V and 7 bases from J, with 18 bases in between. The CDR3 here is CSARDSLPGVGGELFF. The DNA for the CDR3 is TGCAGTGCTAGAGATTCCTTGCCGGGGGTGGGCGGGGAGCTGTTTTTT.

Points on this clonotype: A much bigger clone sits one base away, suggesting this may be a read error. The gene calls are TRBV3-1 and TRBJ2-7; D is perhaps TRBD1 (5 bases). CDR3 size: 14 residues. Germline values: CDR1 LGHDT, CDR2 YNNKEL (reference sequence). CDR3 protein: CASSRQFNPPEHYF. For the CDR3, the DNA is TGTGCCAGCAGCCGACAGTTCAACCCCCCCGAGCATTACTTC.

This clonotype was picked up a small number of times. A much larger clonotype is one base distant, so this may be a read error. The V gene is TRBV28, the J gene TRBJ2-2; maybe TRBD1 (6 bases). The CDR3 consists of 13 residues. Looked up from germline, CDR1 is MDHEN and CDR2 is SYDVKM. The CDR3 DNA follows: TGTGCCAGCGAGGGGACAAACACCAGGGAGCTGTTTTTT. Translation: CASEGTNTRELFF.

This clonotype was picked up many times. CDR3: CASSYSDPSYNEQFF. The CDR3 DNA reads TGTGCCAGCAGTTACTCGGACCCCTCCTACAATGAGCAGTTCTTC. The J gene is TRBJ2-1, the V gene TRBV6-5; D call uncertain. The CDR3 runs 15 residues. With 0 bases removed from V and 0 bases from J, the gap between germline ends came to 6 bases. Germline loops: CDR1 MNHEY, CDR2 SVGAGI.

The chain joins TRBV28 to TRBJ1-1, with TRBD1 as a possible D gene (5 bases). From germline, CDR1 is MDHEN and CDR2 SYDVKM. The CDR3 has 15 residues. V was shortened by 0 bases and J by 4 bases, with 12 bases between the two germline ends. In nucleotides, the CDR3 is TGTGCCAGCAGTTTATGGGGCAGGGACGGCACTGAAGCTTTCTTT. Translated: CASSLWGRDGTEAFF. The full variable domain, its missing parts supplied by reference TRBV28 and TRBJ1-1, is DVKVTQSSRYLVKRTGEKVFLECVQDMDHENMFWYRQDPGLGLRLIYFSYDVKMKEKGDIPEGYSVSREKKERFSLILESASTNQTSMYLCASSLWGRDGTEAFFGQGTRLTVV.

At least ten counts were recorded for this clonotype. The V and J genes are TRBV12-3 or TRBV12-4 and TRBJ2-7; 8 bases map to TRBD2. The CDR3 sequence is 15 residues long. V shed 6 bases and J 5 bases; nucleotides not matched to a gene: 12. The CDR3 coding sequence is TGTGCCAGCAGAACATTCAGCGGGAGTGAACACGAGCAGTACTTC. Amino acids: CASRTFSGSEHEQYF.

This chain connects TRBV20-1 to TRBJ2-1; D remains unclear. CDR1 is DFQATT, CDR2 SNEGSKA, per germline (reference sequence). V lost 6 bases and J 8 bases, leaving 20 bases between the germline ends. The CDR3 is 14 amino acids. The CDR3 loop is CSAQIRVNLYEQFF. DNA of the CDR3: TGCAGTGCCCAGATCCGGGTAAATTTGTATGAGCAGTTCTTC.

This clonotype has a count of ten or more. The chain has TRBV20-1 and TRBJ2-7, with TRBD1 as a possible D gene (6 bases). Germline V CDR1 and CDR2: DFQATT, SNEGSKA (reference sequence). CDR3 length equals 15 residues. V lost 0 bases and J 5 bases, leaving 17 bases between the germline ends. CDR3: CSARDPAGARDEQYF. As DNA, the CDR3 is TGCAGTGCTAGAGATCCGGCAGGGGCCCGGGACGAGCAGTACTTC.

This clonotype was counted a few times. The chain couples TRBV6-5 to TRBJ2-2; TRBD2 matches 13 bases. CDR1 is MNHEY, CDR2 SVGAGI, per germline. Germline trimming cut 0 bases from V and 5 bases from J; bases unmatched to any gene: 9. The CDR3 runs 19 residues. The CDR3 coding sequence is TGTGCCAGCAGTTACTCGCCCTCGGGACTAGCGGGGCGGACCGGGGAGCTGTTTTTT. Translated: CASSYSPSGLAGRTGELFF.

This clonotype showed up many times. The rearrangement joins TRBV29-1 to TRBJ1-2; no clear D gene. The CDR3 has 11 amino acids. The V end was cut by 3 bases, the J end by 6 bases, with 8 bases between. Germline lookup yields CDR1 SQVTM and CDR2 ANQGSEA. CDR3 coding DNA: TGCAGCGTTGACCCCCTTCATGGCTACACCTTC. Translating it yields CSVDPLHGYTF. The full variable domain, its missing parts supplied by reference TRBV29-1 and TRBJ1-2, is SAVISQKPSRDICQRGTSLTIQCQVDSQVTMMFWYRQQPGQSLTLIATANQGSEATYESGFVIDKFPISRPNLTFSTLTVSNMSPEDSSIYLCSVDPLHGYTFGSGTRLTVV.

Regarding this clonotype: At one end the junction does not follow the germline gene, possibly because of a read error. The chain combines TRBV10-1 with TRBJ2-1; 7 nucleotides agree with TRBD2. The CDR3 is made up of 17 amino acids. CDR1 and CDR2 from the germline V gene are WNHNN and SYGVQD (reference sequence). As DNA, the CDR3 is TGCGCCAGCGGTCCCAAAAAGCGGGATAGCTCCTGCAATGAGCAGTTCTTC. This translates into CASGPKKRDSSCNEQFF.

This clonotype was observed once. The rearrangement uses TRBV7-9 and TRBJ2-7; no definite D call. This CDR3 contains 14 residues. CDR1 is SEHNR and CDR2 is FQNEAQ in the germline V gene (reference sequence). The ends were cut back, 3 bases at V and 3 bases at J, with 12 bases in the middle. The CDR3 DNA reads TGTGCCAGCAGCTTTTCCGACTCGATCTACGAGCAGTACTTC. It translates to CASSFSDSIYEQYF.

In this sample, this clonotype turned up many times. The V and J genes are TRBV15 and TRBJ1-3; 7 nucleotides align to TRBD1. Germline V CDR1 and CDR2: LNHNV, YYDKDF (reference sequence). The CDR3 totals 15 residues. Trimming at V came to 2 bases and at J to 3 bases, leaving 4 bases not matched to a gene. The CDR3 DNA follows: TGTGCCACCAGCAGATACCGGGACAGTGGAAACACCATATATTTT. This codes for CATSRYRDSGNTIYF.

The chain joins TRBV28 to TRBJ2-1, with 11 bases aligning to TRBD2. The germline V gene encodes CDR1 MDHEN and CDR2 SYDVKM. With V trimmed by 4 bases and J by 9 bases, 11 bases remained unmatched. This CDR3 contains 16 residues. The DNA of the CDR3 is TGTGCCAGCAGTTCCCCTAGCGGGGGGACGGGTGCTGAGCAGTTCTTC. It specifies CASSSPSGGTGAEQFF.

In its sample, this clonotype was seen a few times. This rearrangement joins TRBV27 to TRBJ1-1; D is perhaps TRBD1 (5 bases). This CDR3 contains 15 residues. CDR1 is MNHEY and CDR2 is SMNVEV in the germline V gene (reference sequence). Trimming cost V 6 bases and J 6 bases, with 20 bases left between them. The DNA of the CDR3 is TGTGCCAGCAGCTACAGGACCGGGACTTTGGCTGAAGCTTTCTTT. This encodes CASSYRTGTLAEAFF.